The next 8 T cell receptor beta chains were all read from a single sample in a study of shared clonotypes between healthy human individuals. Assay: immunoSEQ multiplex PCR; the TCRdb copy retains only in-frame clones and omits some. The sample holds 2 million to 2.5 million clones; under 95% are singletons and the top ten take around 0.35%. Sequencing input: naive CD4+ T cells from PBMCs. Subset noted: CD45RA+ positively selected. These receptors were taken from a man younger than 35 in good health. Some clones in this sample may be carry-over from other donors' samples.

The chain employs TRBV7-8 and TRBJ2-2, with TRBD2 matching over 8 bases. Trimming took 5 bases from V and 5 from J; bases not matched to a gene: 7. This CDR3 is built from 15 residues. Per germline, CDR1 SGHVS and CDR2 FQNEAQ. The CDR3 DNA is TGTGCCAGCAGCCGAGACGGGAGGGCAACCGGGGAGCTGTTTTTT. This gives the protein CASSRDGRATGELFF.

The chain carries TRBV2 and TRBJ1-1, with D uncertain. Germline V gene sequence: CDR1 SNHLY, CDR2 FYNNEI. The ends were cut back, 6 bases at V and 0 bases at J, with 8 bases in the middle. The CDR3 is made up of 13 amino acids. The CDR3 here is CASRRGMNTEAFF. The CDR3 DNA reads as TGTGCCAGCAGGCGGGGTATGAACACTGAAGCTTTCTTT.

V usage is TRBV5-1 and J usage is TRBJ1-1; maybe TRBD1 (5 bases). This CDR3 has 16 amino acids. V was shortened by 4 bases and J by 4 bases, with 20 bases between the two germline ends. Germline V gene data show CDR1 as SGHRS and CDR2 as YFSETQ. CDR3 protein: CASSPTPQQAATEAFF. The CDR3 DNA is TGCGCCAGCAGCCCTACACCCCAACAGGCGGCCACTGAAGCTTTCTTT.

This rearrangement joins TRBV28 to TRBJ2-1, with 8 bases lining up with TRBD1. The length of the CDR3 is 16 residues. Germline-derived CDR1 and CDR2 are MDHEN and SYDVKM. The trim removed 5 bases at V and 2 bases at J, leaving 8 bases unmatched. The CDR3 coding sequence is TGTGCCAGCAGTACCGTAACAGGGGGAGCCTACAATGAGCAGTTCTTC. As protein: CASSTVTGGAYNEQFF.

The V gene is TRBV5-1, the J gene TRBJ2-5; D gene uncertain. Trimming cost V 3 bases and J 1 base, with 10 bases left between them. Germline values: CDR1 SGHRS, CDR2 YFSETQ. There are 14 residues in the CDR3. The CDR3 here is CASSSRSSQETQYF. CDR3 in DNA: TGCGCCAGCAGCTCCAGGAGTAGCCAAGAGACCCAGTACTTC.

This rearrangement joins TRBV28 to TRBJ1-1, with TRBD1 as a possible D gene (5 bases). The germline CDR1 and CDR2 sequences are MDHEN and SYDVKM. The CDR3 length is 11 residues. Trimming shortened V by 8 bases and J by 11 bases, and 15 bases separated the two germline ends. CDR3 in DNA: TGTGCCAGCTACAGGCTAACCCGGGCTTTCTTT. Amino acids: CASYRLTRAFF.

V and J are TRBV5-6 and TRBJ1-1; tentatively, D is TRBD1 (5 bases). Trimming pared 4 bases from V and 0 bases from J, leaving 19 bases between. CDR3 size: 17 residues. CDR1 is SGHDT and CDR2 is YYEEEE in the germline V gene. DNA of the CDR3: TGTGCCAGCAGCCCTCGAGGGGCGGGATTCATGAACACTGAAGCTTTCTTT. Its translation: CASSPRGAGFMNTEAFF.

This clone appeared a few times. J is TRBJ2-5 and V is TRBV18; 7 nucleotides match TRBD1. The CDR3 is 13 residues long. Germline CDR1 KGHSH, CDR2 LQKENI. V was pared by 4 bases and J by 2 bases, with 1 base of the junction left unmatched. CDR3 protein: CASSQGQQETQYF. In DNA form, the CDR3 reads TGTGCCAGCTCACAGGGACAGCAAGAGACCCAGTACTTC.